This T cell receptor beta chain was observed in a study of T cell responses to AZD1222 COVID-19 vaccine. Here immunoSEQ multiplex PCR was the method, and the copy in TCRdb shows in-frame clones only, minus some. The sample lists approximately 73,000 clones, about 82% occurring once. General observations from the study: Along spike, vaccine-associated CD4 TCRs were found throughout, with dominance at 160-218 and 743-854. Possibly, clonal diversity was underestimated; donors were largely white British and included more females. Nearly half of spike-specific TCRs reportedly target unmutated variant regions.

Germline V lookup: CDR1 SGHAT, CDR2 FQNNGV. CDR3 length equals 13 residues. V lost 5 bases, J lost 5 bases, and 12 bases lay in between. Turning to this clone: Its antigen is still unknown.

This TCR came from an adult in good health. The input for sequencing was peripheral blood, taken on day 0 of AZD1222 vaccination. This chain connects TRBV11-2 to TRBJ1-1; D is perhaps TRBD1 (6 bases). The CDR3 reads CASSIGTGTEAFF. For the CDR3, the DNA is TGTGCCAGCAGCATAGGAACAGGGACTGAAGCTTTCTTT.